These T cell receptor beta chains were read from a single sample in a study of T cells in Graves' hyperthyroidism and ophthalmopathy. TCRdb re-derived calls from the multiplex PCR reads in MiXCR, one entry per CDR3 protein. The repertoire includes about 460,000 distinct CDR3 sequences, about 22% of them detected once, and approximately 54% sits in the top ten. The material sequenced was blood. The receptor set was obtained from a woman aged 65 to 85 with Graves' ophthalmopathy. CDR3s include the opening cysteine and the closing phenylalanine or tryptophan. D genes are given only for firm matches. A clone size is listed for some rows: how often the clone was seen (once, few, many), or a class if it is expanded.

CDR3nt: TGTGCCAGCAGCCCTAGCGGGTCGGGACCCAGCACAGATACGCAGTATTTT
CDR3aa: CASSPSGSGPSTDTQYF
abundance: .
v_gene: TRBV7-9
d_gene: TRBD2
j_gene: TRBJ2-3

CDR3nt: TGTGCCAGCAGCTTGGACGGGGGCGTCAGCCAGCCCCAGCATTTT
CDR3aa: CASSLDGGVSQPQHF
abundance: few
v_gene: TRBV5-4
d_gene: .
j_gene: TRBJ1-5

CDR3nt: TGTGCCAGCTCACCACGGTCATCCCAAGAGACCCAGTACTTC
CDR3aa: CASSPRSSQETQYF
abundance: .
v_gene: TRBV18
d_gene: .
j_gene: TRBJ2-5

CDR3nt: TGTGCCAGCTCACCCCTGGACAGCTTGATCACCTTCTACGAGCAGTACTTC
CDR3aa: CASSPLDSLITFYEQYF
abundance: .
v_gene: TRBV3-1
d_gene: .
j_gene: TRBJ2-7

CDR3nt: TGTGCCAGCAGCTCCACCGGGACAGGGGGCACCGGGGAGCTGTTTTTT
CDR3aa: CASSSTGTGGTGELFF
abundance: .
v_gene: TRBV5-6
d_gene: TRBD1
j_gene: TRBJ2-2

CDR3nt: TGTGCCAGCAGCAACGGTTACGAGCAGTACTTC
CDR3aa: CASSNGYEQYF
abundance: many
v_gene: TRBV12-3/TRBV12-4
d_gene: .
j_gene: TRBJ2-7

CDR3nt: TGTGCCAGCACCACCCGGGGAGGCTTAGGCAATCAGCCCCAGCATTTT
CDR3aa: CASTTRGGLGNQPQHF
abundance: .
v_gene: TRBV28
d_gene: .
j_gene: TRBJ1-5

CDR3nt: TGTGCCAGCAGTTACTCGAGCGGGGGGGCGCTGAATGAGCAGTTCTTC
CDR3aa: CASSYSSGGALNEQFF
abundance: .
v_gene: TRBV6-5
d_gene: TRBD2
j_gene: TRBJ2-1

CDR3nt: TGCAGTGTCAGAGGACAGGGGAACCCCAATGAGCAGTTCTTC
CDR3aa: CSVRGQGNPNEQFF
abundance: many
v_gene: TRBV20-1
d_gene: TRBD1
j_gene: TRBJ2-1

CDR3nt: TGTGCCAGCAGCCCGACGATTGGGGACAGTTCTTTTAGCAATCAGCCCCAGCATTTT
CDR3aa: CASSPTIGDSSFSNQPQHF
abundance: many
v_gene: TRBV12-3/TRBV12-4
d_gene: TRBD1
j_gene: TRBJ1-5

CDR3nt: TGCGCCAGCAGATTAGGACAGGCCCCAGATACGCAGTATTTT
CDR3aa: CASRLGQAPDTQYF
abundance: .
v_gene: TRBV5-1
d_gene: TRBD1
j_gene: TRBJ2-3

CDR3nt: TGTGCCAGCAGTTTTTGGGACACCGGGGAGCTGTTTTTT
CDR3aa: CASSFWDTGELFF
abundance: many
v_gene: TRBV12-3/TRBV12-4
d_gene: .
j_gene: TRBJ2-2

CDR3nt: TGCAGTGCTCTACAAGGGGTCTACAATGAGCAGTTCTTC
CDR3aa: CSALQGVYNEQFF
abundance: many
v_gene: TRBV20-1
d_gene: .
j_gene: TRBJ2-1

CDR3nt: TGCAGCGCGCTAGGCATACTAGCGGGAAGCACAGATACGCAGTATTTT
CDR3aa: CSALGILAGSTDTQYF
abundance: .
v_gene: TRBV29-1
d_gene: TRBD2
j_gene: TRBJ2-3

CDR3nt: TGTGCCAGCAGTTACTCGTTAATAAGGAATGAGCAGTTCTTC
CDR3aa: CASSYSLIRNEQFF
abundance: many
v_gene: TRBV6-6
d_gene: .
j_gene: TRBJ2-1

CDR3nt: TGTGCCAGCAGCTTAAGTGGGACCTCCTACAATGAGCAGTTCTTC
CDR3aa: CASSLSGTSYNEQFF
abundance: many
v_gene: TRBV7-3
d_gene: .
j_gene: TRBJ2-1

CDR3nt: TGTGCCAGCAGTTCCCGGCAAGGGGTCCGTGGCTACACCTTC
CDR3aa: CASSSRQGVRGYTF
abundance: many
v_gene: TRBV12-3/TRBV12-4
d_gene: .
j_gene: TRBJ1-2

CDR3nt: TGTGCCAGCAATGACAGGGGGCGGAACACTGAAGCTTTCTTT
CDR3aa: CASNDRGRNTEAFF
abundance: few
v_gene: TRBV7-9
d_gene: TRBD1
j_gene: TRBJ1-1

CDR3nt: TGTGCCAGCAGTCATAGGGGTGACGAGCAGTACTTC
CDR3aa: CASSHRGDEQYF
abundance: .
v_gene: TRBV27
d_gene: .
j_gene: TRBJ2-7

CDR3nt: TGTGCCAGCAGCCAGAGACCGGGACAGGTCTCGGCGAAACTGTTTTTT
CDR3aa: CASSQRPGQVSAKLFF
abundance: .
v_gene: TRBV27
d_gene: TRBD1
j_gene: TRBJ1-4

CDR3nt: TGTGCCACCAGCAGAGGGGGAGGGGTTGAGCAGTTCTTC
CDR3aa: CATSRGGGVEQFF
abundance: .
v_gene: TRBV15
d_gene: TRBD2
j_gene: TRBJ2-1

CDR3nt: TGTGCCAGCAGTCAGGGACGCGAGGGATCTGAAGCTTTCTTT
CDR3aa: CASSQGREGSEAFF
abundance: .
v_gene: TRBV3-1
d_gene: .
j_gene: TRBJ1-1

CDR3nt: TGCAGTGCTATTAGCGGTAACAGGGTTGACACTGAAGCTTTCTTT
CDR3aa: CSAISGNRVDTEAFF
abundance: many
v_gene: TRBV20-1
d_gene: .
j_gene: TRBJ1-1

CDR3nt: TGTGCCAGCAGGGGGGCGGGGAAAACTAACACCGGGGAGCTGTTTTTT
CDR3aa: CASRGAGKTNTGELFF
abundance: .
v_gene: TRBV6-2/TRBV6-3
d_gene: .
j_gene: TRBJ2-2

CDR3nt: TGTGCCAGCAGTTATAGAGCCGCGGGCAGTCAGCCCCAGCATTTT
CDR3aa: CASSYRAAGSQPQHF
abundance: .
v_gene: TRBV6-2/TRBV6-3
d_gene: .
j_gene: TRBJ1-5

CDR3nt: TGTGCCAGCAGCTCGAAACTAGGGGTGGATGAGCAGTTCTTC
CDR3aa: CASSSKLGVDEQFF
abundance: many
v_gene: TRBV7-3
d_gene: .
j_gene: TRBJ2-1

CDR3nt: TGTGCCAGCAGCCAAGGAGGTCGCGGGGGGACCTACGAGCAGTACTTC
CDR3aa: CASSQGGRGGTYEQYF
abundance: few
v_gene: TRBV3-1
d_gene: TRBD2
j_gene: TRBJ2-7

CDR3nt: TGTGCCAGCAGAGGACCGCAATTAGCCAAAAACATTCAGTACTTC
CDR3aa: CASRGPQLAKNIQYF
abundance: once
v_gene: TRBV6-2/TRBV6-3
d_gene: .
j_gene: TRBJ2-4

CDR3nt: TGTGCCAGCAGCTTAGTACGAGGGTTGGTCCAAGAGACCCAGTACTTC
CDR3aa: CASSLVRGLVQETQYF
abundance: few
v_gene: TRBV7-2
d_gene: .
j_gene: TRBJ2-5

CDR3nt: TGTGCCAGCAGTTTCTCCCCGGGAGTCACAGATACGCAGTATTTT
CDR3aa: CASSFSPGVTDTQYF
abundance: few
v_gene: TRBV6-1
d_gene: .
j_gene: TRBJ2-3

CDR3nt: TGTGCCAGCACCCTACGTGGGGGGGGCGCGAACACCGGGGAGCTGTTTTTT
CDR3aa: CASTLRGGGANTGELFF
abundance: .
v_gene: TRBV6-1
d_gene: .
j_gene: TRBJ2-2

CDR3nt: TGTGCCAGCAGCCAATCGTCAGGGGGTGGCTACACCTTC
CDR3aa: CASSQSSGGGYTF
abundance: .
v_gene: TRBV16
d_gene: TRBD1
j_gene: TRBJ1-2

CDR3nt: TGTGCCAGCAGCTTAGGAAGAGCGGGTATCTCCTACGAGCAGTACTTC
CDR3aa: CASSLGRAGISYEQYF
abundance: few
v_gene: TRBV7-9
d_gene: .
j_gene: TRBJ2-7

CDR3nt: TGTGCCTGGGAAACTAGCGGTAACACAGATACGCAGTATTTT
CDR3aa: CAWETSGNTDTQYF
abundance: .
v_gene: TRBV30
d_gene: TRBD2
j_gene: TRBJ2-3

CDR3nt: TGTGCCAGCAGGCGCTTCCAGGGCAATGAGCAGTTCTTC
CDR3aa: CASRRFQGNEQFF
abundance: few
v_gene: TRBV3-1
d_gene: .
j_gene: TRBJ2-1

CDR3nt: TGTGCCATCAGGGGGACAGGGATAAACTACGAGCAGTACTTC
CDR3aa: CAIRGTGINYEQYF
abundance: few
v_gene: TRBV10-3
d_gene: TRBD1
j_gene: TRBJ2-7

CDR3nt: TGTGCCAGCAGTTGGGGGACAGGGCGTGAAGCTTTCTTT
CDR3aa: CASSWGTGREAFF
abundance: many
v_gene: TRBV6-1
d_gene: TRBD1
j_gene: TRBJ1-1

CDR3nt: TGTGCCTGGACCTCTGGGGCCAACGTCCTGACTTTC
CDR3aa: CAWTSGANVLTF
abundance: .
v_gene: TRBV30
d_gene: .
j_gene: TRBJ2-6

CDR3nt: TGCAGTGCTAGGTCCCGACTAGCGGGAGGAGGGGTGTCGTTCAATGAGCAGTTCTTC
CDR3aa: CSARSRLAGGGVSFNEQFF
abundance: .
v_gene: TRBV20-1
d_gene: TRBD2
j_gene: TRBJ2-1

CDR3nt: TGTGCCACAAGGACAGGGGGCGGTGGGGGCAATCAGCCCCAGCATTTT
CDR3aa: CATRTGGGGGNQPQHF
abundance: .
v_gene: TRBV19
d_gene: TRBD1
j_gene: TRBJ1-5

CDR3nt: TGTGCCAGCAGCCAAAGGTGGAGGGGGCAAAACAGCGAGCAGTACTTC
CDR3aa: CASSQRWRGQNSEQYF
abundance: .
v_gene: TRBV3-1
d_gene: .
j_gene: TRBJ2-7

CDR3nt: TGTGCCAGCAGCTTAGATGGGGGAAGTGACTATGGCTACACCTTC
CDR3aa: CASSLDGGSDYGYTF
abundance: few
v_gene: TRBV7-2
d_gene: .
j_gene: TRBJ1-2

CDR3nt: TGCAGTGCCTCTGGGGGGGGTGGGGAGCAGTTCTTC
CDR3aa: CSASGGGGEQFF
abundance: few
v_gene: TRBV20-1
d_gene: TRBD2
j_gene: TRBJ2-1

CDR3nt: TGTGCCAGCGGGCAGGGAATGGAAGAGACCCAGTACTTC
CDR3aa: CASGQGMEETQYF
abundance: .
v_gene: TRBV5-6
d_gene: .
j_gene: TRBJ2-5

CDR3nt: TGTGCCAGCAGTGAATCCCGGGCCTCCACAGATACGCAGTATTTT
CDR3aa: CASSESRASTDTQYF
abundance: once
v_gene: TRBV6-1
d_gene: .
j_gene: TRBJ2-3

CDR3nt: TGTGCCACCAGCGGCTTCAAAGGGACTAGCGGGACCCAGTACTTC
CDR3aa: CATSGFKGTSGTQYF
abundance: .
v_gene: TRBV15
d_gene: TRBD2
j_gene: TRBJ2-5

CDR3nt: TGTGCCAGTAGTGGTTGGGAGCATGGCACAGATACGCAGTATTTT
CDR3aa: CASSGWEHGTDTQYF
abundance: few
v_gene: TRBV19
d_gene: .
j_gene: TRBJ2-3

CDR3nt: TGTGCCAGCAGCAAACAGGGATCTCAGCCCCAGCATTTT
CDR3aa: CASSKQGSQPQHF
abundance: many
v_gene: TRBV7-9
d_gene: .
j_gene: TRBJ1-5

CDR3nt: TGTGCCAGCAGCTTCCATACCGAGCAGCCCCAGCATTTT
CDR3aa: CASSFHTEQPQHF
abundance: .
v_gene: TRBV7-8
d_gene: .
j_gene: TRBJ1-5

CDR3nt: TGTGCCAGCAGCCCCGGGGCAGTACGGGGGAGCAATCAGCCCCAGCATTTT
CDR3aa: CASSPGAVRGSNQPQHF
abundance: few
v_gene: TRBV11-2
d_gene: .
j_gene: TRBJ1-5